Each of the 25 T cell receptor beta chains below was sequenced from the same sample in a study of cytomegalovirus exposure and HLA in healthy donors. With 60 Vbeta and 13 Jbeta primers, the PCR was carried out. The repertoire was sequenced with immunoSEQ multiplex PCR; TCRdb's copy has only in-frame clones and lacks some. The sample contains roughly 200,000 clones, roughly 87% of which appear only once. Material for sequencing was PBMCs. These receptors were taken from a boy aged 2 to 10 in good health and CMV-seronegative.

The gene calls are TRBV28 and TRBJ1-1; possible D gene TRBD1, 5 bases. The CDR3 has 13 amino acids. Germline CDR1 is MDHEN and CDR2 is SYDVKM. V lost 8 bases and J lost 7, with 17 bases in between. As DNA, the CDR3 is TGTGCCAGCGGCCGACAGCTGGGGGGTGAAGCTTTCTTT. The encoded protein is CASGRQLGGEAFF.

The V call is TRBV9, the J call TRBJ2-6; D call uncertain. With 4 bases removed from V and 0 bases from J, the gap between germline ends came to 11 bases. CDR1 and CDR2 from the germline V gene are SGDLS and YYNGEE. The CDR3 has 16 residues. CDR3: CASSTRISSGANVLTF. CDR3 coding DNA: TGTGCCAGCAGCACCCGAATTAGCTCTGGGGCCAACGTCCTGACTTTC.

The chain carries TRBV15 and TRBJ2-3; D call uncertain. This CDR3 is built from 14 residues. Trimming left V 5 bases short and J 2 bases short, with 11 bases between. The germline gives CDR1 LNHNV, CDR2 YYDKDF (reference sequence). CDR3 coding DNA: TGTGCCACCAGCCACCCCGGGTCCACAGATACGCAGTATTTT. It codes for CATSHPGSTDTQYF.

The chain recombines TRBV6-1 with TRBJ1-6; D might be TRBD1 (6 bases). Germline V gene sequence: CDR1 MNHNS, CDR2 SASEGT. The CDR3 consists of 16 residues. The germline V and J ends were trimmed by 4 bases and 5 bases, with 15 bases remaining between them. CDR3 nucleotide sequence: TGTGCCAGCAGTGCTCTCCCACAGGGTAATAATTCACCCCTCCACTTT. Amino acid sequence: CASSALPQGNNSPLHF.

The rearrangement links TRBV18 to TRBJ1-4; D may be TRBD1 (6 bases). The germline V and J ends were trimmed by 2 bases and 14 bases, with 18 bases remaining between them. Germline loops: CDR1 KGHSH, CDR2 LQKENI. The CDR3 spans 14 residues. The CDR3 bases are TGTGCCAGCTCACCAAAGTCGGGGGGCCAGGGGCTGTTTTTT. This sequence encodes CASSPKSGGQGLFF.

The chain combines TRBV6-1 with TRBJ2-7, with a tentative D call TRBD1 (5 bases). CDR3 length equals 15 residues. The germline gives CDR1 MNHNS, CDR2 SASEGT. V lost 4 bases and J lost 0, with 13 bases in between. CDR3 sequence reads: CASSVRGVSSYEQYF. The CDR3 DNA is TGTGCCAGCAGTGTAAGGGGCGTTAGCTCCTACGAGCAGTACTTC.

The chain employs TRBV6-1 and TRBJ2-4; D may be TRBD2 (5 bases). Deletions cut 10 bases from V and 4 bases from J, with 17 bases between. Germline V lookup: CDR1 MNHNS, CDR2 SASEGT. The CDR3 contains 14 residues. The CDR3 region has the DNA TGTGCCACACGGGCCTCGAGGGAAAAAAACATTCAGTACTTC. Amino acid sequence: CATRASREKNIQYF.

V usage is TRBV30 and J usage is TRBJ1-5; 8 bases are shared with TRBD1. Germline trimming cut 3 bases from V and 1 base from J; bases unmatched to any gene: 2. CDR1 is GTSNPN and CDR2 is SVGIG in the germline V gene (reference sequence). CDR3 length equals 14 residues. The CDR3 DNA is TGTGCCTGGAGGCAGGGGGCCAGCAATCAGCCCCAGCATTTT. Protein sequence: CAWRQGASNQPQHF.

The gene calls are TRBV10-2 and TRBJ2-1, with D possibly TRBD2 on 5 matching bases. Germline V lookup: CDR1 WSHSY, CDR2 SAAADI. This CDR3 contains 13 residues. V was shortened by 7 bases and J by 7 bases, with 14 bases between the two germline ends. The CDR3 DNA sequence: TGCGCCAGCACGGCGAGGGCATTGAATGAGCAGTTCTTC. Protein: CASTARALNEQFF.

The chain uses TRBV29-1 and TRBJ2-2; D remains ambiguous. Germline values: CDR1 SQVTM, CDR2 ANQGSEA. V shed 6 bases and J shed 0 bases, with 8 bases lying between them. The CDR3 covers 13 residues. The CDR3 DNA reads as TGCAGCGTGAACGGTGCGAACACCGGGGAGCTGTTTTTT. Translated: CSVNGANTGELFF.

This sequence joins TRBV5-1 and TRBJ2-1; D remains unclear. Germline assignment: CDR1 SGHRS and CDR2 YFSETQ. This CDR3 comprises 13 residues. Trimming took 1 base from V and 5 from J, leaving 7 bases between them. This chain's CDR3 is CASSLLDNNEQFF. For the CDR3, the DNA is TGCGCCAGCAGCTTGTTAGATAACAATGAGCAGTTCTTC.

The chain links TRBV7-9 to TRBJ1-2, with 8 bases fitting TRBD1. After removal of 5 bases from V and 10 bases from J, the junction contained 12 bases not matched to a gene. The germline CDR1 and CDR2 sequences are SEHNR and FQNEAQ (reference sequence). CDR3 size: 14 residues. The CDR3 bases are TGTGCCAGCAGCCCACCGGGGGGACAGGTCTCCTACACCTTC. Translated, it gives CASSPPGGQVSYTF.

The genes are TRBV5-6 and TRBJ2-1; the match to TRBD2 covers 10 bases. The CDR3 extends over 15 amino acids. The junction had 6 bases not matched to a gene; V was cut back by 1 base and J by 8 bases. Germline values: CDR1 SGHDT, CDR2 YYEEEE. The CDR3 DNA reads TGTGCCAGCAGCTTGATAGGACTAGCGGCGGATGAGCAGTTCTTC. It encodes CASSLIGLAADEQFF.

The chain carries TRBV6-1 and TRBJ2-2; no reliable D call. This CDR3 has 10 amino acids. Trimming left V 8 bases short and J 6 bases short, with 4 bases between. Germline CDR1 and CDR2: MNHNS and SASEGT. CDR3: CASRAGELFF. The CDR3 DNA sequence: TGTGCCAGCCGGGCCGGGGAGCTGTTTTTT.

The genes are TRBV5-4 and TRBJ1-1, with 9 bases lining up with TRBD1. V trimming: 2 bases; J trimming: 8 bases; junction bases outside the gene matches: 7. Germline CDR1 is SGHNT and CDR2 is YYREEE (reference sequence). The CDR3 totals 14 residues. The CDR3: CASSFTGGSWEAFF. The CDR3 DNA sequence: TGTGCCAGCAGCTTCACAGGGGGCAGTTGGGAAGCTTTCTTT.

V is TRBV27 and J is TRBJ1-5; D remains unclear. The CDR3 has 15 residues. Per germline, CDR1 MNHEY and CDR2 SMNVEV (reference sequence). Trimming took off 4 bases at V and 6 bases at J, with 16 bases between the two ends. DNA for the CDR3: TGTGCCAGCAGTTCTGCTGCTTCGGGAGGTCAGCCCCAGCATTTT. It translates to CASSSAASGGQPQHF.

The gene calls are TRBV7-3 and TRBJ2-1, with a possible D match to TRBD2 (6 bases). Germline V CDR1 and CDR2: SGHTA, FQGTGA. The length of the CDR3 is 14 residues. V lost 5 bases and J lost 0, with 8 bases in between. In DNA, the CDR3 is TGTGCCAGCAGCCGGGAGAGCTCCTACAATGAGCAGTTCTTC. Translation gives CASSRESSYNEQFF.

The chain has TRBV5-1 and TRBJ2-7, with a possible D match to TRBD2 (5 bases). V gave up 3 bases and J gave up 5 bases, with 15 bases separating them. This CDR3 is built from 14 residues. Germline assignment: CDR1 SGHRS and CDR2 YFSETQ. Here the CDR3 reads CASSSDLGSDEQYF. CDR3 DNA sequence: TGCGCCAGCAGCTCGGACCTGGGGAGCGACGAGCAGTACTTC.

This clone was found once. The chain is built from TRBV6-5 and TRBJ2-7; a possible D gene is TRBD1 (6 bases). The CDR3 contains 14 residues. Trimming removed 8 bases at V and 0 bases at J, with 14 bases between. Germline-derived CDR1 and CDR2 are MNHEY and SVGAGI. The CDR3 spells CASSITGSSYEQYF. DNA of the CDR3: TGTGCCAGCTCTATTACAGGGTCCTCCTACGAGCAGTACTTC.

This sequence joins TRBV6-1 and TRBJ1-1, with TRBD1 matching over 7 bases. J gave up 7 bases and V 5 bases, and 7 bases lay outside the gene matches. The germline V gene has CDR1 MNHNS and CDR2 SASEGT. The CDR3 length is 13 residues. The CDR3 DNA reads as TGTGCCAGCAGTCAGAAGGGGACAGTTGAAGCTTTCTTT. Amino acid sequence: CASSQKGTVEAFF.

The rearrangement uses TRBV6-1 and TRBJ1-2; tentative D call: TRBD1 (5 bases). This CDR3 is built from 13 residues. V was pared by 8 bases and J by 7 bases, with 17 bases between. Germline V gene data show CDR1 as MNHNS and CDR2 as SASEGT. CDR3 sequence reads: CASRIVQDSGYTF. Written as DNA, the CDR3 is TGTGCCAGCCGCATTGTACAGGATTCTGGCTACACCTTC.

The CDR3 reads CASSLVVRGYEQYF. The CDR3 DNA is TGCGCCAGCAGCTTGGTCGTCAGGGGCTACGAGCAGTACTTC. This sequence joins TRBV5-1 and TRBJ2-5, with a tentative D call TRBD1 (6 bases). TRBJ2-7 explains the end of the DNA better; the J call may be wrong. The V gene's germline CDR1 is SGHRS and CDR2 YFSETQ. CDR3 length: 14 residues.

V gene TRBV27 combines with J gene TRBJ2-4; a possible D gene is TRBD1 (6 bases). CDR3 size: 16 residues. V was clipped by 2 bases and J by 4 bases, with 15 bases between them. The germline gives CDR1 MNHEY, CDR2 SMNVEV (reference sequence). The CDR3 spells CASSLLSTGKKNIQYF. The CDR3 DNA reads TGTGCCAGCAGTTTACTGTCGACAGGAAAAAAAAACATTCAGTACTTC.

The gene calls are TRBV19 and TRBJ2-5; the D gene is possibly TRBD1 (5 bases). The CDR3 length is 17 residues. Trimming took 0 bases from V and 5 from J, leaving 19 bases between them. Germline lookup yields CDR1 LNHDA and CDR2 SQIVND (reference sequence). In DNA, the CDR3 is TGTGCCAGTAGTATAGATCTCGAAGGGGCCTCGTGGGAGACCCAGTACTTC. Translated, it gives CASSIDLEGASWETQYF.

On this clone itself: Germline and junction disagree at one end, which may indicate a read error. The chain joins TRBV27 to TRBJ1-6, with D tentatively TRBD1 (5 bases). The CDR3 extends over 11 amino acids. CDR1 is MNHEY and CDR2 is SMNVEV in the germline V gene (reference sequence). The CDR3 coding sequence is TGTGCCAGCAGTTTCTGGGGGGTCCAGCCGTTT. This gives the protein CASSFWGVQPF.